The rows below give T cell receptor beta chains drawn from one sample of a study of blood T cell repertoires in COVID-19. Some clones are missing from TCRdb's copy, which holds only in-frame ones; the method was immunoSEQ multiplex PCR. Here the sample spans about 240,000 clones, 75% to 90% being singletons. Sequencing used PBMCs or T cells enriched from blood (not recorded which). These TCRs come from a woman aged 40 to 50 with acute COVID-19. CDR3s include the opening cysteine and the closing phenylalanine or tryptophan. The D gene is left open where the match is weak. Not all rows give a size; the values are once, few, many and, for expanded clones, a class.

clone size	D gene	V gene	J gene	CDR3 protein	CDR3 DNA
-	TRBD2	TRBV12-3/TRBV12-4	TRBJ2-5	CVTSGGLQETQYF	TGTGTGACTAGCGGAGGACTACAAGAGACCCAGTACTTC
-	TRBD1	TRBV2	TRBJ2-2	CASSSAGQGDTGELFF	TGTGCCAGCAGTTCGGCGGGACAGGGGGACACCGGGGAGCTGTTTTTT
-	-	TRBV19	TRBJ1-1	CASTMGGGTEAFF	TGTGCCAGTACCATGGGGGGGGGCACTGAAGCTTTCTTT
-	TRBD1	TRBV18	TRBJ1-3	CASSPPGQGILDTIYF	TGTGCCAGCTCACCACCTGGACAGGGTATTTTGGACACCATATATTTT
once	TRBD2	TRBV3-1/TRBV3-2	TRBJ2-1	CASSQGEGKNEQFF	TGTGCCAGCAGCCAGGGGGAGGGGAAGAATGAGCAGTTCTTC
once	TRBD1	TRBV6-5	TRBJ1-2	CASRSPGQGWYGYTF	TGTGCCAGCAGGTCCCCGGGACAGGGGTGGTATGGCTACACCTTC
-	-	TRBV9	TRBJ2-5	CASSPGIGARETQYF	TGTGCCAGCAGTCCCGGAATAGGGGCTCGAGAGACCCAGTACTTC
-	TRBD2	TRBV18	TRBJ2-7	CASSPPTSGSFEQYF	TGTGCCAGCTCACCACCGACTAGCGGGAGTTTCGAGCAGTACTTC
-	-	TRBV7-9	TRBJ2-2	CASSLRGSGNTGELFF	TGTGCCAGCAGCTTAAGAGGTAGCGGGAACACCGGGGAGCTGTTTTTT
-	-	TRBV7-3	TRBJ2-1	CASSLGRPNWNEQFF	TGTGCCAGCAGCTTGGGGAGGCCGAATTGGAATGAGCAGTTCTTC
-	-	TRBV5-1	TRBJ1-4	CASSLAVGASEKLFF	TGCGCCAGCAGCTTGGCCGTGGGGGCGTCTGAAAAACTGTTTTTT
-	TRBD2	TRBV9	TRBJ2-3	CASSLAGEGTDTQYF	TGTGCCAGCAGCCTAGCGGGAGAGGGCACAGATACGCAGTATTTT
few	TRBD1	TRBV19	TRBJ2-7	CASSRKTGGNYEQYF	TGTGCCAGTAGTAGGAAGACAGGGGGCAACTACGAGCAGTACTTC
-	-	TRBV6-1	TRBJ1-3	CASSEGAGNTIYF	TGTGCCAGCAGTGAAGGAGCTGGAAACACCATATATTTT
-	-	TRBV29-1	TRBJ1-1	CSVVAVNTEAFF	TGCAGCGTTGTGGCGGTGAACACTGAAGCTTTCTTT
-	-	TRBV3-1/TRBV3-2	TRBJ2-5	CASSQLRGQETQYF	TGTGCCAGCAGCCAGTTGCGGGGCCAAGAGACCCAGTACTTC
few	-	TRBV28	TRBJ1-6	CASSSGTSSSYNSPLHF	TGTGCCAGCAGCTCAGGGACTTCGAGCTCCTATAATTCACCCCTCCACTTT
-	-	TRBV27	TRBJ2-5	CASSLTSEPWTQYF	TGTGCCAGCAGCCTGACGAGCGAGCCTTGGACCCAGTACTTC
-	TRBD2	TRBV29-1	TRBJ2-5	CSVQTTSGPQETQYF	TGCAGCGTCCAGACGACTAGCGGGCCACAAGAGACCCAGTACTTC
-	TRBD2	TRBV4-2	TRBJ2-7	CASSQDQTSAGYEQYF	TGTGCCAGCAGCCAAGACCAGACTAGCGCGGGGTACGAGCAGTACTTC
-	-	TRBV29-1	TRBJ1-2	CSVNRLAGGYTF	TGCAGCGTAAACAGGTTAGCAGGCGGCTACACCTTC
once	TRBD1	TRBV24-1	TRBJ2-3	CATSEFPSTGGTDTQYF	TGTGCCACCAGTGAATTTCCCTCGACAGGGGGGACAGATACGCAGTATTTT
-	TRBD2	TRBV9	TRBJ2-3	CASSVQAGVRADTQYF	TGTGCCAGCAGCGTTCAAGCGGGAGTTAGGGCAGATACGCAGTATTTT
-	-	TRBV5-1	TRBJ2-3	CASSLESGVTDTQYF	TGCGCCAGCAGCTTGGAATCGGGAGTCACAGATACGCAGTATTTT
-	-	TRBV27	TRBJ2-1	CASSLDLAYEQFF	TGTGCCAGCAGTTTAGATTTAGCATATGAGCAGTTCTTC
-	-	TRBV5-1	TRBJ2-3	CASKETRADTQYF	TGCGCCAGCAAGGAGACTAGAGCAGATACGCAGTATTTT